The 20 T cell receptor beta chains given below trace back to one sample, sequenced in a study of shared clonotypes between healthy human individuals. Measured with immunoSEQ multiplex PCR; TCRdb has only the in-frame clones, and not every one. This sample has about 2 million clones, with approximately 94% found just once. Selected positively for CCR7 and CD45RO-negative, naive CD8 cells excluded terminally differentiated effector memory CD45RA+ cells. Source material: naive CD8+ T cells sorted from blood. Receptors were obtained from a man aged 18 to 30 in good health.

The chain is built from TRBV13 and TRBJ2-7, with D tentatively TRBD1 or TRBD2 (5 bases each). In germline, CDR1 is PRHDT, CDR2 FYEKMQ (reference sequence). The CDR3 totals 15 residues. Trimming took off 1 base at V and 2 bases at J, with 12 bases between the two ends. The CDR3 nucleotides read TGTGCCAGCAGCTTAGCCGGGGACGCGGCCTACGAGCAGTACTTC. This translates into CASSLAGDAAYEQYF.

In its sample, this clone was seen once. V and J are TRBV14 and TRBJ1-1, with D unclear. V lost 0 bases and J 1 base, leaving 6 bases between the germline ends. Germline CDR1 and CDR2: SGHDN and FVKESK. CDR3 length: 14 residues. The CDR3 DNA follows: TGTGCCAGCAGCCAAGAGATCCGGAACACTGAAGCTTTCTTT. The encoded protein is CASSQEIRNTEAFF.

The chain joins TRBV4-1 to TRBJ2-7, with 8 bases that match TRBD2. CDR3 length equals 17 residues. Germline lookup yields CDR1 MGHRA and CDR2 YSYEKL. The V and J ends lost 0 bases and 3 bases, in that order; junction bases with no gene match: 10. CDR3: CASSQDDGAGGNYEQYF. CDR3 DNA sequence: TGCGCCAGCAGCCAAGATGACGGCGCGGGGGGAAACTACGAGCAGTACTTC.

V gene TRBV13 combines with J gene TRBJ1-2; 7 bases are shared with TRBD1. The CDR3 length is 14 residues. Germline CDR1 PRHDT, CDR2 FYEKMQ (reference sequence). V was clipped by 5 bases and J by 3 bases; unmatched bases: 6. This CDR3 is CASSLDRTYYGYTF. The CDR3 DNA follows: TGTGCCAGCAGCCTGGACAGGACATACTATGGCTACACCTTC.

In the case of this clone: Germline and junction disagree at one end, which may indicate a read error. This sequence joins TRBV9 and TRBJ2-7; TRBD2 matches at 11 bases. This CDR3 is 20 amino acids long. The germline gives CDR1 SGDLS, CDR2 YYNGEE. CDR3 loop: CASSVEGFQYSGRASHEQYF. The CDR3 DNA reads as TGTGCCAGCAGCGTAGAGGGTTTTCAGTATAGCGGGAGGGCCTCCCACGAGCAGTACTTC.

V usage is TRBV19 and J usage is TRBJ1-1, with D unresolved. The CDR3 length is 14 residues. CDR1 is LNHDA, CDR2 SQIVND, per germline (reference sequence). The germline V and J ends were trimmed by 4 bases and 3 bases, with 12 bases remaining between them. DNA of the CDR3: TGTGCCAGTAGTACATCGCTGGTAGACACTGAAGCTTTCTTT. Amino acid sequence: CASSTSLVDTEAFF. The full variable domain, in which reference TRBV19 and TRBJ1-1 provide the parts outside the CDR3, is DGGITQSPKYLFRKEGQNVTLSCEQNLNHDAMYWYRQDPGQGLRLIYYSQIVNDFQKGDIAEGYSVSREKKESFPLTVTSAQKNPTAFYLCASSTSLVDTEAFFGQGTRLTVV.

This sequence joins TRBV27 and TRBJ2-3, with D possibly being TRBD1 (6 bases). The CDR3 totals 14 residues. V was clipped by 5 bases and J by 7 bases, with 16 bases between them. Germline V gene data show CDR1 as MNHEY and CDR2 as SMNVEV (reference sequence). The CDR3 is CASSPGESPHTQYF. The CDR3, as DNA: TGTGCCAGCAGTCCAGGGGAGTCCCCCCATACGCAGTATTTT.

In this sample, this clone turned up once. The V and J genes are TRBV12-5 and TRBJ2-1; weak D call: TRBD1 (5 bases). CDR1 and CDR2 (germline): LGHNT, FRNRAP. This CDR3 comprises 11 residues. V was pared by 2 bases and J by 13 bases, with 9 bases between. The CDR3 DNA reads as TGTGCTAGTGGTTTGATAGGGGAACAGTTCTTC. As protein: CASGLIGEQFF.

Concerning this clone: The same CDR3 arises from other DNA sequences in this sample as well. The chain employs TRBV9 and TRBJ2-3; the D is unclear. Germline V gene data show CDR1 as SGDLS and CDR2 as YYNGEE. The CDR3 consists of 15 residues. The V end was cut by 0 bases, the J end by 0 bases, with 8 bases between. The CDR3 region has the DNA TGTGCCAGCAGCGTAGCAGGCCCTAGCACAGATACGCAGTATTTT. This codes for CASSVAGPSTDTQYF.

This clone was counted a single time. The chain links TRBV7-9 to TRBJ2-7, with 9 bases aligning to TRBD1. CDR1 SEHNR and CDR2 FQNEAQ come from the germline V gene (reference sequence). Trimming removed 5 bases from V and 2 bases from J; junction bases left unmatched: 4. The CDR3 spans 14 residues. The CDR3 DNA sequence: TGTGCCAGCAGCCGGACAGGGGCGGCCTACGAGCAGTACTTC. Translation gives CASSRTGAAYEQYF.

The chain carries TRBV27 and TRBJ2-7; D may be TRBD1 (6 bases). The CDR3 loop spans 13 amino acids. Trimming pared 4 bases from V and 2 bases from J, leaving 9 bases between. Germline assignment: CDR1 MNHEY and CDR2 SMNVEV (reference sequence). For the CDR3, the DNA is TGTGCCAGCAGTTGGGACACTACCTACGAGCAGTACTTC. Residues: CASSWDTTYEQYF.

Note on this clone: Other nucleotide sequences from this sample produce the same CDR3. V gene TRBV6-5 combines with J gene TRBJ2-2, with unresolved D. The ends were cut back, 2 bases at V and 8 bases at J, with 3 bases in the middle. Germline loops: CDR1 MNHEY, CDR2 SVGAGI. This CDR3 is 11 amino acids long. CDR3 DNA: TGTGCCAGCAGTTACGGAGGGGAGCTGTTTTTT. As protein: CASSYGGELFF.

This clone was seen just once. J is TRBJ2-1 and V is TRBV5-6; 7 nucleotides align to TRBD2. Trimming removed 5 bases from V and 0 bases from J; junction bases left unmatched: 2. The CDR3 extends over 14 amino acids. Germline CDR1 is SGHDT and CDR2 is YYEEEE. The DNA of the CDR3 is TGTGCCAGCAGGGCTAGCGGCTCCTACAATGAGCAGTTCTTC. Protein: CASRASGSYNEQFF.

V usage is TRBV28 and J usage is TRBJ1-1, with D uncertain. The CDR3 is 15 amino acids. Trimming shortened V by 5 bases and J by 0 bases, and 13 bases separated the two germline ends. Germline-derived CDR1 and CDR2 are MDHEN and SYDVKM. The CDR3 loop reads CASSPPGGMNTEAFF. CDR3 bases: TGTGCCAGCAGTCCCCCCGGCGGCATGAACACTGAAGCTTTCTTT.

The J gene is TRBJ2-7, the V gene TRBV6-1; D not certain. V was trimmed by 2 bases and J by 3 bases, leaving 14 bases between them. CDR1 MNHNS and CDR2 SASEGT come from the germline V gene. The CDR3 loop spans 15 amino acids. CDR3 bases: TGTGCCAGCAGTGAAACAGCCTTTGCCTACTACGAGCAGTACTTC. This translates into CASSETAFAYYEQYF.

This clone was counted between two and nine times. The CDR3 region is CSVEDLLGDTQYF. The CDR3 DNA is TGCAGCGTTGAAGATCTTCTGGGAGATACGCAGTATTTT. The chain employs TRBV29-1 and TRBJ2-3, with unresolved D. The CDR3 is 13 amino acids. The V gene's germline CDR1 is SQVTM and CDR2 ANQGSEA. Trimming left V 0 bases short and J 5 bases short, with 9 bases between.

The chain carries TRBV4-1 and TRBJ2-5; TRBD2 is a possible D gene (6 bases). Germline assignment: CDR1 MGHRA and CDR2 YSYEKL. V lost 2 bases and J 5 bases, leaving 18 bases between the germline ends. The CDR3 is made up of 16 amino acids. The CDR3 spells CASSQRDSLLGETQYF. CDR3 in DNA: TGCGCCAGCAGCCAACGGGACTCCCTACTTGGGGAGACCCAGTACTTC.

The chain couples TRBV15 to TRBJ2-5, with D possibly matching TRBD1 (5 bases). Germline V CDR1 and CDR2: LNHNV, YYDKDF (reference sequence). Trimming took off 3 bases at V and 6 bases at J, with 20 bases between the two ends. There are 16 residues in the CDR3. DNA for the CDR3: TGTGCCACCAGCAGTGTCAGGGAAGGCGTCTTACAGACCCAGTACTTC. It translates to CATSSVREGVLQTQYF.

CDR3 in DNA: TGTGCCAGCAGCTTTGAGGGGGGTAAGCCCTACGAGCAGTACTTC. Its protein product is CASSFEGGKPYEQYF. The chain joins TRBV5-5 to TRBJ2-7; D assignment may be TRBD1 or TRBD2 (6 bases each). Germline CDR1 reads SGHKS; CDR2 reads YYEKEE (reference sequence). V lost 2 bases and J lost 2, with 14 bases in between. CDR3 size: 15 residues.

The chain carries TRBV19 and TRBJ1-6; weak D call: TRBD1 (5 bases). Trimming pared 1 base from V and 7 bases from J, leaving 17 bases between. This CDR3 has 17 residues. CDR1 LNHDA and CDR2 SQIVND come from the germline V gene (reference sequence). CDR3 region: CASSIVREGPLNSPLHF. The CDR3 bases are TGTGCCAGTAGTATAGTCAGGGAAGGCCCTTTAAATTCACCCCTCCACTTT.